This note documents a single T cell receptor (beta chain) sequence. The sample is drawn from a study of T cell repertoires in aging, cancer and after chemotherapy. TRB rearrangements spanning V, D and J were amplified using mixed TRB-A/B primers. TCRdb redid the calling of the multiplex PCR reads with MiXCR, one entry per CDR3 protein. This sample carries 10,000 to 12,000 distinct CDR3 sequences, 20% to 30% of them seen once, and the ten largest clones take 1.5% to 2%. Germline V gene data show CDR1 as SGHTA and CDR2 as FQGNSA. Trimming took off 10 bases at V and 5 bases at J, with 13 bases between the two ends. The CDR3 is 12 amino acids. TCR beta rearrangements were amplified from peripheral blood genomic DNA.

The chain employs TRBV7-2 and TRBJ2-3; D is ambiguous. Sequencing input: blood. This clonotype was sampled from a human donor in good health. CDR3 protein: CATTSHGDTQYF. Here the CDR3 DNA reads TGTGCCACGACGAGCCATGGAGATACGCAGTATTTT. Together with reference TRBV7-2 and TRBJ2-3, the CDR3 gives the full variable domain: GAGVSQSPSNKVTEKGKDVELRCDPISGHTALYWYRQSLGQGLEFLIYFQGNSAPDKSGLPSDRFSAERTGGSVSTLTIQRTQQEDSAVYLCATTSHGDTQYFGPGTRLTVL.